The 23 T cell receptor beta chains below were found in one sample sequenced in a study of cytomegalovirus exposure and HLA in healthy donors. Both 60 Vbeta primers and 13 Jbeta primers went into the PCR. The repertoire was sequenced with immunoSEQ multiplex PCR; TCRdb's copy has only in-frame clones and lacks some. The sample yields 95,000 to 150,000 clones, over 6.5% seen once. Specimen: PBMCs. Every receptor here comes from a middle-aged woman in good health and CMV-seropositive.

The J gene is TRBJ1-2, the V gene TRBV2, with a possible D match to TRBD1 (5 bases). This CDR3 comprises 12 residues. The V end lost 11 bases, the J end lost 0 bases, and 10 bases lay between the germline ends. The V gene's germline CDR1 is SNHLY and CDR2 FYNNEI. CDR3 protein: CASDISNYGYTF. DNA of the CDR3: TGTGCCTCGGACATCTCTAACTATGGCTACACCTTC.

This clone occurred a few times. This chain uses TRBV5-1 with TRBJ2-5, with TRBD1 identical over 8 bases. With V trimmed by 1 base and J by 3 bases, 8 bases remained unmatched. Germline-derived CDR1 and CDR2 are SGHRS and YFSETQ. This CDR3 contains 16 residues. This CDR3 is CASSLSRTGLKETQYF. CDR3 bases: TGCGCCAGCAGCTTGTCAAGGACAGGGTTGAAAGAGACCCAGTACTTC.

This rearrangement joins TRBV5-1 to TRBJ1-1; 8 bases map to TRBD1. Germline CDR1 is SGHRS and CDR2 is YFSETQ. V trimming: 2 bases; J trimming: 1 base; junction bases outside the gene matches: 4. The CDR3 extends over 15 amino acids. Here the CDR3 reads CASSFSDRGNTEAFF. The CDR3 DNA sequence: TGCGCCAGCAGCTTTAGCGACAGGGGGAACACTGAAGCTTTCTTT.

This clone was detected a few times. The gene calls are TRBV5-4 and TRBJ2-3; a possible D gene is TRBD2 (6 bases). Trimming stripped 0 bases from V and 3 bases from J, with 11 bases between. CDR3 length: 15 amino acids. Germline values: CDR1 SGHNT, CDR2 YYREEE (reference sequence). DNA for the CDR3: TGTGCCAGCAGCTTGGCCGCGGGAAGAACAGATACGCAGTATTTT. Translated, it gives CASSLAAGRTDTQYF.

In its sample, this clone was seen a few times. CDR3 sequence (DNA): TGTGCCAGCAGCGGACCAGGGACAAATAATTCACCCCTCCACTTT. Residues: CASSGPGTNNSPLHF. This chain links TRBV9 with TRBJ1-6, with D possibly matching TRBD1 (6 bases). CDR3 size: 15 residues. V dropped 3 bases and J dropped 5 bases, with 12 bases sitting between them. Germline lookup yields CDR1 SGDLS and CDR2 YYNGEE.

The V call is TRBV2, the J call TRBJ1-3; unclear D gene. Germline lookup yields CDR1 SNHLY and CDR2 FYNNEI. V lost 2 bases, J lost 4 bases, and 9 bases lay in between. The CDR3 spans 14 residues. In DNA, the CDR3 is TGTGCCAGCAGTGAAAGTCCTATCGGAAACACCATATATTTT. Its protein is CASSESPIGNTIYF.

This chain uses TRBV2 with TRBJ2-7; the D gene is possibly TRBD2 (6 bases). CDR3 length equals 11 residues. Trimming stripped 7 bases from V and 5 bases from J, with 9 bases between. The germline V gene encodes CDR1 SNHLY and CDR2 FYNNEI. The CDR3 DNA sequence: TGTGCCAGCACCGGGGGTCACGAGCAGTACTTC. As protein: CASTGGHEQYF.

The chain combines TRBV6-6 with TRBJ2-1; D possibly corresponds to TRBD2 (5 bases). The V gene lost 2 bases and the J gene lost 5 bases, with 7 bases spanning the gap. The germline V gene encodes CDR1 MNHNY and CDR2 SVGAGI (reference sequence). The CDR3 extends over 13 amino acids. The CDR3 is CASSYRRNNEQFF. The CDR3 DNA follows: TGTGCCAGCAGTTACCGGAGGAACAATGAGCAGTTCTTC.

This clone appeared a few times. The CDR3 loop reads CASSTGGQPQHF. The DNA for the CDR3 is TGTGCCAGCAGCACGGGAGGTCAGCCCCAGCATTTT. The chain couples TRBV28 to TRBJ1-5, with D uncertain. CDR1 MDHEN and CDR2 SYDVKM come from the germline V gene. V shed 6 bases and J shed 6 bases, with 9 bases lying between them. CDR3 length: 12 residues.

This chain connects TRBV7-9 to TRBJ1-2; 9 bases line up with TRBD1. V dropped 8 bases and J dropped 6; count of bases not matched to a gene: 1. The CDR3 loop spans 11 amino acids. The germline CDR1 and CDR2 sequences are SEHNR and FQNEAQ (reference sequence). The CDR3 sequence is CASGTGNGYTF. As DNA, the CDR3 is TGTGCCAGCGGGACAGGGAATGGCTACACCTTC.

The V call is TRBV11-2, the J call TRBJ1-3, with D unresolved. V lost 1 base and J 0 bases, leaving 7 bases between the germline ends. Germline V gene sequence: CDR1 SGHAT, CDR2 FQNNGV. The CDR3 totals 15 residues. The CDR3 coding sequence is TGTGCCAGCAGCTTAGCTGGGCCCTCTGGAAACACCATATATTTT. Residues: CASSLAGPSGNTIYF.

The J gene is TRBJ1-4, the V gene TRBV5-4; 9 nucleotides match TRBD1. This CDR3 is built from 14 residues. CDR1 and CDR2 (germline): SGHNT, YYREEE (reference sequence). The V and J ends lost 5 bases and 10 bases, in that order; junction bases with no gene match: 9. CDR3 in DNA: TGTGCCAGCAGTTTCCCGGACAGGGGCGGAAAACTGTTTTTT. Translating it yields CASSFPDRGGKLFF.

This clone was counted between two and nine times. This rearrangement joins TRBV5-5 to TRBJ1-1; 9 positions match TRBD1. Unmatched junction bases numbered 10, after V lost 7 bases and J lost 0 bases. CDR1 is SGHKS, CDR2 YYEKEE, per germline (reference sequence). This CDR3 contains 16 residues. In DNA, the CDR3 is TGTGCCAGCGCACGACTCCGGGACAGGGTGAACACTGAAGCTTTCTTT. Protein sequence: CASARLRDRVNTEAFF.

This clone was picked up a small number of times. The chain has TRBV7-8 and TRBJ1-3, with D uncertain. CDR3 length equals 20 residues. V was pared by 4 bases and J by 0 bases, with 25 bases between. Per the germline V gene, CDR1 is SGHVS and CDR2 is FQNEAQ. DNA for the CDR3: TGTGCCAGCAGCTCTTTCTTTCCGGCAGACACTTACAACTCTGGAAACACCATATATTTT. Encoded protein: CASSSFFPADTYNSGNTIYF. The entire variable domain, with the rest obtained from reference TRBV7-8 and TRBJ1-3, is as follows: GAGVSQSPRYKVAKRGQDVALRCDPISGHVSLFWYQQALGQGPEFLTYFQNEAQLDKSGLPSDRFFAERPEGSVSTLKIQRTQQEDSAVYLCASSSFFPADTYNSGNTIYFGEGSWLTVV.

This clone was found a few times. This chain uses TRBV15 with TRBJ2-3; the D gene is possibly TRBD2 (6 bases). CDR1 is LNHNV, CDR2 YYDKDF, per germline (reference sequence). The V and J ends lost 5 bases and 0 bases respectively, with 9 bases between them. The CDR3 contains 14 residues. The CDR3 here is CATSVGLSTDTQYF. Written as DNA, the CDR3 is TGTGCCACCAGCGTGGGACTTAGCACAGATACGCAGTATTTT.

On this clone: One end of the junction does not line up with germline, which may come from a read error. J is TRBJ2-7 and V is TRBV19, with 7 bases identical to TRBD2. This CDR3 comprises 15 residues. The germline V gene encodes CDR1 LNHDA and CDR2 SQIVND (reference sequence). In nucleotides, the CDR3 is TGTGCCAGTAGTACCTGGGGAGGGCGAGGAAACGAGCCGTACTTC. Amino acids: CASSTWGGRGNEPYF.

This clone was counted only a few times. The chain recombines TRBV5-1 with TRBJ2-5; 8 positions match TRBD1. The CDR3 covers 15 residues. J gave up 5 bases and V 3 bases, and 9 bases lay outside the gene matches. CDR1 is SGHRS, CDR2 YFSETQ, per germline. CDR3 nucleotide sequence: TGCGCCAGCAGCTCGGGACAGGTCCTACGGGAGACCCAGTACTTC. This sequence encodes CASSSGQVLRETQYF.

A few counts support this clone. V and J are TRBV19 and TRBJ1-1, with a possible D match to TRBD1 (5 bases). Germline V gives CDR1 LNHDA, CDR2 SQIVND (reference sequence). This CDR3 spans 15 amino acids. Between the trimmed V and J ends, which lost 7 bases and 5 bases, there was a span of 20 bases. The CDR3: CASTLIAGRGTEAFF. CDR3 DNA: TGTGCCAGTACTCTTATCGCAGGGCGTGGAACTGAAGCTTTCTTT. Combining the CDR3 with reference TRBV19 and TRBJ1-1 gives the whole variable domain DGGITQSPKYLFRKEGQNVTLSCEQNLNHDAMYWYRQDPGQGLRLIYYSQIVNDFQKGDIAEGYSVSREKKESFPLTVTSAQKNPTAFYLCASTLIAGRGTEAFFGQGTRLTVV.

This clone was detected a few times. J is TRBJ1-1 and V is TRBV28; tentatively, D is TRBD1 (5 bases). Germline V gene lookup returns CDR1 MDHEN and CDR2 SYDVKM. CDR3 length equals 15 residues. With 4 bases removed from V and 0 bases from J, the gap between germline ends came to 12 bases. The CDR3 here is CASSSVQVMNTEAFF. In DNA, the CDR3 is TGTGCCAGCAGTTCTGTACAGGTCATGAACACTGAAGCTTTCTTT.

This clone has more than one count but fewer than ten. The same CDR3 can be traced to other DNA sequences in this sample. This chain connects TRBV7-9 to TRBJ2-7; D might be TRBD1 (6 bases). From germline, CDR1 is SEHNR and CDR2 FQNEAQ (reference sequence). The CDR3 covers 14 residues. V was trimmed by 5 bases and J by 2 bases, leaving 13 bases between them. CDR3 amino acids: CASSPRTEPYEQYF. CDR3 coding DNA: TGTGCCAGCAGCCCCCGGACAGAGCCCTACGAGCAGTACTTC.

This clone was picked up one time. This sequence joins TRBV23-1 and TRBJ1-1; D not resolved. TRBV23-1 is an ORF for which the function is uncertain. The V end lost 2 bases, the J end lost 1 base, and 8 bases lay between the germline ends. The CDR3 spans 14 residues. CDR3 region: CASSQTGKNTEAFF. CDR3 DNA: TGCGCCAGCAGTCAAACGGGAAAGAACACTGAAGCTTTCTTT.

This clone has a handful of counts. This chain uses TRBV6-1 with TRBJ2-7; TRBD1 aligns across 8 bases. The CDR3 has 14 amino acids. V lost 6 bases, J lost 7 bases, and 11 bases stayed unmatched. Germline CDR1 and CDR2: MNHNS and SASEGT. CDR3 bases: TGTGCCAGCAGAGCCAGGGGGCGCCGTGGGGAGCAGTACTTC. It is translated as CASRARGRRGEQYF.

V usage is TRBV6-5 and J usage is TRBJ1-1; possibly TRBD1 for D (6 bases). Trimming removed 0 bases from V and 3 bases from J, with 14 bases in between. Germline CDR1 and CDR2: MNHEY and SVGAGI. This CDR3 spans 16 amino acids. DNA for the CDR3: TGTGCCAGCAGTTACTCTGGGGGCAGGTGGGACACTGAAGCTTTCTTT. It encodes CASSYSGGRWDTEAFF.